The rows below give T cell receptor beta chains drawn from one sample of a study of CD8 T cells in Susac syndrome. TCRdb re-derived calls from the immunoSEQ multiplex PCR reads in MiXCR, one entry per CDR3 protein. Of about 430,000 distinct CDR3 sequences listed, 75% to 90% were seen once; the top ten hold under 0.15%. Sequencing was carried out using CD8+ T cells from PBMCs. The receptors were sampled from a human donor with multiple sclerosis. Both conserved end residues are trimmed from each CDR3. Each record gives: clone size, V gene, J gene, CDR3 protein. Rows give clone size only sometimes, using once, few, many, or a class for an expanded clone.

clone_size: .
v_call: TRBV7-2
j_call: TRBJ1-1
cdr3_aa: ASSHEPFNTEAF

clone_size: .
v_call: TRBV6-5
j_call: TRBJ2-3
cdr3_aa: ASSSGQKQY

clone_size: once
v_call: TRBV20-1
j_call: TRBJ2-5
cdr3_aa: SARDYTGEAKTQY

clone_size: .
v_call: TRBV27
j_call: TRBJ2-7
cdr3_aa: ASSLTRGNDYEQY

clone_size: .
v_call: TRBV28
j_call: TRBJ2-7
cdr3_aa: ASLRDRVSYEQY

clone_size: .
v_call: TRBV9
j_call: TRBJ2-1
cdr3_aa: ASSGGTSPYNEQF

clone_size: .
v_call: TRBV3-1
j_call: TRBJ1-2
cdr3_aa: ASSQEGGIYGYT

clone_size: .
v_call: TRBV28
j_call: TRBJ2-1
cdr3_aa: ASSRLAGGNYNEQF

clone_size: .
v_call: TRBV11-2
j_call: TRBJ1-3
cdr3_aa: ASSLWRGDSSENTIY

clone_size: .
v_call: TRBV10-3
j_call: TRBJ1-1
cdr3_aa: AISESVISQENTEAF

clone_size: .
v_call: TRBV27
j_call: TRBJ2-7
cdr3_aa: ASRTQGEYEQY

clone_size: .
v_call: TRBV4-1
j_call: TRBJ1-5
cdr3_aa: ASSQHTGDQPQH

clone_size: .
v_call: TRBV2
j_call: TRBJ2-2
cdr3_aa: ASIGPATNTGELF

clone_size: .
v_call: TRBV5-1
j_call: TRBJ1-1
cdr3_aa: ASSFDLGAEAF

clone_size: few
v_call: TRBV6-6
j_call: TRBJ1-1
cdr3_aa: ASSYWQGLNTEAF

clone_size: .
v_call: TRBV29-1
j_call: TRBJ2-7
cdr3_aa: SVTVYEVQY

clone_size: .
v_call: TRBV29-1
j_call: TRBJ2-7
cdr3_aa: SVGKMTDLYEQY

clone_size: .
v_call: TRBV4-1
j_call: TRBJ2-7
cdr3_aa: AGSPTAGATNEQY

clone_size: once
v_call: TRBV6-1
j_call: TRBJ2-1
cdr3_aa: ASSAHPGLAGDTSSYNEQF

clone_size: .
v_call: TRBV12-3/TRBV12-4
j_call: TRBJ1-4
cdr3_aa: ASSGDQIGKLF

clone_size: few
v_call: TRBV27
j_call: TRBJ2-7
cdr3_aa: ASSSTGGNYEQY

clone_size: .
v_call: TRBV14
j_call: TRBJ1-3
cdr3_aa: ASSQVEDTIY